These T cell receptor beta chains were read from a single sample in a study of T cells in localized non-small cell lung cancer. The protocol was immunoSEQ multiplex PCR, while the TCRdb copy is restricted to in-frame clones and leaves out a portion. The table has some 140,000 clones, more than 80% seen once. The material was peripheral blood, obtained before any cancer treatment. The origin of the receptors is a female donor over 55 with stage I lung adenocarcinoma. CDR3s include the opening cysteine and the closing phenylalanine or tryptophan. The D gene is left open where the match is weak. Only some rows state a clone size, as once, few, many or a class for expanded clones.

d_gene	v_gene	abundance	j_gene	CDR3nt	CDR3aa
TRBD1	TRBV28	-	TRBJ2-1	TGTGCCAGCACCGCGACAGGGGCCTTCTACGACGAGCAGTTCTTC	CASTATGAFYDEQFF
TRBD2	TRBV2	-	TRBJ2-1	TGTGCCAGCAGTGAAGAGGGTAGGACTAGCGGGAGGACCGAGCAGTTCTTC	CASSEEGRTSGRTEQFF
-	TRBV7-8	-	TRBJ2-1	TGTGCCAGCAGACAGGGAACCTCCTACAATGAGCAGTTCTTC	CASRQGTSYNEQFF
-	TRBV25-1	once	TRBJ2-1	TGTGCCAGCAGTGTGGGCGGGGCGGTTGGGGAGCAGTTCTTC	CASSVGGAVGEQFF
-	TRBV19	-	TRBJ2-1	TGTGCCAGTCGCAATCGAGGTTCGGGGAATGAGCAGTTCTTC	CASRNRGSGNEQFF
TRBD1	TRBV30	few	TRBJ2-2	TGTGCCTGGAGTTCCCGGGGACAGACCGGGGAGCTGTTTTTT	CAWSSRGQTGELFF
-	TRBV19	-	TRBJ2-7	TGTGCCAGTAGTATTCCGGGTGAGCAGTACTTC	CASSIPGEQYF
-	TRBV2	-	TRBJ2-1	TGTGCCAGCACGGGCAGGGGTTACAATGAGCAGTTCTTC	CASTGRGYNEQFF
-	TRBV28	-	TRBJ2-3	TGTGCCAGCAGTTTAGGGGTCACAGATACGCAGTATTTT	CASSLGVTDTQYF
TRBD1	TRBV5-1	-	TRBJ2-3	TGCGCCAGCAGCTTGGGGCGACAGGGGGCAGATACGCAGTATTTT	CASSLGRQGADTQYF
-	TRBV11-2	-	TRBJ2-1	TGTGCCAGCAGCTTGGTGGCAGGGATCTTCTTC	CASSLVAGIFF
TRBD2	TRBV4-1	-	TRBJ2-7	TGCGCCAGCAGCCCCGGACTAGCGGGAGGCTACGAGCAGTACTTC	CASSPGLAGGYEQYF
TRBD1	TRBV6-6	-	TRBJ1-2	TGTGCCACCTGGACAGGCCTTGAATATGGCTACACCTTC	CATWTGLEYGYTF
TRBD1	TRBV9	-	TRBJ2-1	TGTGCCAGCAGCGGGAGCTTAGACAGGGGATGGGGTGAGCAGTTCTTC	CASSGSLDRGWGEQFF
-	TRBV2	-	TRBJ1-5	TGTGCCAGCAGTGTGGGAGTTCAGCCCCAGCATTTT	CASSVGVQPQHF
-	TRBV1	once	TRBJ2-5	TGCACCAGCAGCCAACAAATGGGGGGCGGAGAGACCCAGTACTTC	CTSSQQMGGGETQYF
-	TRBV28	-	TRBJ1-1	TGTGCCAGCAGCCCCAACAGGAACACTGAAGCTTTCTTT	CASSPNRNTEAFF
-	TRBV2	-	TRBJ1-5	TGTGCCAGCAGTACACGGGGGGCCCAGCCCCAGCATTTT	CASSTRGAQPQHF
-	TRBV14	once	TRBJ2-5	TGTGCCAGCAGCCAAGAAGGGCGAACCCAGTACTTC	CASSQEGRTQYF
TRBD2	TRBV28	-	TRBJ2-7	TGTGCCAGCACCGGAGGGACTAGGGGGTACGAGCAGTACTTC	CASTGGTRGYEQYF
-	TRBV19	-	TRBJ1-1	TGTGCCAGTAGTAGGCTCATGAACACTGAAGCTTTCTTT	CASSRLMNTEAFF
TRBD2	TRBV5-1	-	TRBJ2-1	TGCGCCAGCAAATTTGTTGCGGGAGGGCCCAATGAGCAGTTCTTC	CASKFVAGGPNEQFF
-	TRBV27	-	TRBJ2-7	TGTGCCAGCAGTTTGCGGCCAGAGGCCTACGAGCAGTACTTC	CASSLRPEAYEQYF
TRBD1	TRBV6-5	-	TRBJ1-5	TGTGCCAGCAGGGGGACAGGATCAAATCAGCCCCAGCATTTT	CASRGTGSNQPQHF
-	TRBV6-6	-	TRBJ1-1	TGTGCCAGCAGCTGGATAATCGGGTACACTGAAGCTTTCTTT	CASSWIIGYTEAFF
TRBD1	TRBV5-4	-	TRBJ2-7	TGTGCCAGCAGCCGAGCCGGGACAGAGCCAAAGCAGTACTTC	CASSRAGTEPKQYF
-	TRBV29-1	-	TRBJ1-1	TGCAGCGTATCGCACTTTAGCAGGGGGAACACTGAAGCTTTCTTT	CSVSHFSRGNTEAFF
-	TRBV5-8	-	TRBJ2-7	TGTGCCAGCAGCACCCGCCAGAGGTGGACTACCGAGCAGTACTTC	CASSTRQRWTTEQYF
-	TRBV2	-	TRBJ2-6	TGTGCCAGCAGTGAAGTAGATCCTGGGGCCAACGTCCTGACTTTC	CASSEVDPGANVLTF
-	TRBV5-1	-	TRBJ2-7	TGCGCCAGCAGCTTAGGCCCCGGCTCCTACGAGCAGTACTTC	CASSLGPGSYEQYF
TRBD2	TRBV7-8	-	TRBJ2-7	TGTGCCAGCAGCTTACTAACCGGGACTAGCGTTATCGAGCAGTACTTC	CASSLLTGTSVIEQYF
TRBD1	TRBV29-1	-	TRBJ1-4	TGCAGCGTCGGACAGGGGACATCGGAAAAACTGTTTTTT	CSVGQGTSEKLFF
TRBD1	TRBV9	-	TRBJ2-7	TGTGCCAGCAGCGTAGGGGTGGGACAGGGGGTCCGCGAGCAGTACTTC	CASSVGVGQGVREQYF
TRBD2	TRBV15	-	TRBJ2-1	TGTGCCACCAGCCACAAGCGGGAGAGGCATGAGCAGTTCTTC	CATSHKRERHEQFF
-	TRBV2	-	TRBJ1-2	TGTGCCAGCACGGCAGCGCCTAACTATGGCTACACCTTC	CASTAAPNYGYTF
-	TRBV5-4	-	TRBJ2-5	TGTGCCAGCAGCGGAGGACGGGTCAACCAAGAGACCCAGTACTTC	CASSGGRVNQETQYF
TRBD2	TRBV4-2	few	TRBJ2-7	TGTGCCAGCAGCCAGGGGACTAGCGGACGTGAAGAGCAGTACTTC	CASSQGTSGREEQYF
TRBD2	TRBV11-3	-	TRBJ2-5	TGTGCCAGCAGACGGGGAGGGGACCAAGAGACCCAGTACTTC	CASRRGGDQETQYF
-	TRBV29-1	few	TRBJ2-3	TGCAGCGTTGAAATTCCCTCAGGCACAGATACGCAGTATTTT	CSVEIPSGTDTQYF
-	TRBV6-6	-	TRBJ2-2	TGTGCCAGCAGTTACTGGGCGACCGGGGAGCTGTTTTTT	CASSYWATGELFF
TRBD1	TRBV27	-	TRBJ1-2	TGTGCCACCGCCCTGACAGGGAGCTATGGCTACACCTTC	CATALTGSYGYTF
TRBD2	TRBV9	-	TRBJ2-1	TGTGCCAGCAGCATCGGACTAGCGGGAGTAGGCAATGAGCAGTTCTTC	CASSIGLAGVGNEQFF
TRBD1	TRBV27	once	TRBJ2-7	TGTGCCAGCAGTAGCCGGGACAGGGGTACGGTCGAGCAGTACTTC	CASSSRDRGTVEQYF
TRBD1	TRBV4-1	-	TRBJ2-3	TGCGCCAGCAGCCAAGCTCCCGACAGGGGGGATACGCAGTATTTT	CASSQAPDRGDTQYF
TRBD1	TRBV10-3	-	TRBJ2-7	TGTGCCATCAGTCGACAGGGAAACGAGCAGTACTTC	CAISRQGNEQYF
-	TRBV6-1	once	TRBJ1-5	TGTGCCAGCAGTGTCCCTATGGCAAGACAGCCCCAGCATTTT	CASSVPMARQPQHF